These 32 T cell receptor beta chains came from one sample sequenced in a study of blood T cells in healthy people across ages. A second PCR of about 7 to 12 cycles used a sample-barcoded 5' primer and a J-beta primer mix. TCRdb analysed the 5' RACE reads with MiXCR anew, one entry per CDR3 protein. Seen here are about 780,000 distinct CDR3 sequences, around 24% observed once, and the top ten hold 2.5% to 3.5%. The data were also submitted as part of a second study, on T cells of mothers and their children.

Sequenced: blood. The receptors were sampled from a boy aged 5-17 years in good health.

J is TRBJ2-5 and V is TRBV6-5, with D unclear. V was shortened by 0 bases and J by 4 bases, with 15 bases between the two germline ends. This CDR3 region has 16 residues. The V gene's germline CDR1 is MNHEY and CDR2 SVGAGI. The DNA for the CDR3 is TGTGCCAGCAGTTACTCTGGCAGGATTGGCGGAGAGACCCAGTACTTC. Translating gives CASSYSGRIGGETQYF.

This clonotype was seen a handful of times. This chain uses TRBV14 with TRBJ1-2; TRBD1 aligns across 7 bases. Germline CDR1 is SGHDN and CDR2 is FVKESK. The CDR3 is 15 residues long. V lost 4 bases, J lost 7 bases, and 12 bases stayed unmatched. The CDR3: CASSRTTGKVGGYTF. For the CDR3, the DNA is TGTGCCAGCAGCCGAACGACAGGGAAAGTCGGTGGCTACACCTTC.

This chain joins TRBV5-1 and TRBJ1-2; no definite D call. Germline V lookup: CDR1 SGHRS, CDR2 YFSETQ. The CDR3 is 14 residues long. Trimming pared 0 bases from V and 5 bases from J, leaving 11 bases between. The CDR3 nucleotides read TGCGCCAGCAGCTTGGCTTGGGATTCGTATGGCTACACCTTC. It codes for CASSLAWDSYGYTF.

This clonotype was picked up a small number of times. The J gene is TRBJ1-4, the V gene TRBV20-1; the D gene is possibly TRBD1 (5 bases). The CDR3 has 14 residues. Germline CDR1 is DFQATT and CDR2 is SNEGSKA (reference sequence). V gave up 3 bases and J gave up 3 bases, with 11 bases separating them. DNA for the CDR3: TGCAGTGCTAGTCCAGGGTTGGCTAATGAAAAACTGTTTTTT. Its protein is CSASPGLANEKLFF.

This clonotype was observed a handful of times. This rearrangement joins TRBV6-2 or TRBV6-3 to TRBJ2-7; a possible D gene is TRBD2 (5 bases). This CDR3 is 13 amino acids long. Deletions cut 10 bases from V and 0 bases from J, with 13 bases between. Germline CDR1 MNHEY, CDR2 SVGEGT. The CDR3 here is CATLSGSSYEQYF. The DNA of the CDR3 is TGTGCCACCCTGAGCGGCAGCTCCTACGAGCAGTACTTC.

The chain is built from TRBV7-2 and TRBJ1-2; D remains ambiguous. The CDR3 loop spans 15 amino acids. Between the trimmed V and J ends, which lost 5 bases and 2 bases, there was a span of 15 bases. The germline V gene encodes CDR1 SGHTA and CDR2 FQGNSA. The CDR3 DNA is TGTGCCAGCAGCCCACCGGTCGTGCCCAACTATGGCTACACCTTC. The encoded protein is CASSPPVVPNYGYTF.

This clonotype showed up just a few times. Likely a read error: the CDR3 ends without its conserved phenylalanine or tryptophan. The chain combines TRBV9 with TRBJ2-2; D might be TRBD1 or TRBD2, each matching 5 bases. V was clipped by 3 bases and J by 4 bases, with 16 bases between them. CDR1 and CDR2 (germline): SGDLS, YYNGEE. The CDR3 has 16 residues. CDR3 amino acids: CASSDQGGFITGELFL. CDR3 nucleotide sequence: TGTGCCAGCAGCGACCAGGGCGGGTTTATCACCGGGGAGCTGTTTCTT.

The chain has TRBV28 and TRBJ2-3; a weak D match, TRBD1 (5 bases). CDR3 length: 14 residues. Germline lookup yields CDR1 MDHEN and CDR2 SYDVKM. V was cut by 4 bases and J by 3 bases, with 11 bases left in between. CDR3 DNA: TGTGCCAGCAGTTCCACCAGGGTGACAGATACGCAGTATTTT. This translates into CASSSTRVTDTQYF.

The rearrangement uses TRBV29-1 and TRBJ1-1, with D possibly being TRBD1 (6 bases). Germline V gene data show CDR1 as SQVTM and CDR2 as ANQGSEA. V dropped 4 bases and J dropped 0 bases, with 9 bases sitting between them. The CDR3 runs to 13 residues. The CDR3, as DNA: TGCAGCGTTGGGGGACACTTGAACACTGAAGCTTTCTTT. Its translation is CSVGGHLNTEAFF.

Only a few counts were recorded for this clonotype. The junction and the germline gene differ at one end; a read error may be behind it. The gene calls are TRBV5-1 and TRBJ2-1, with a possible D match to TRBD2 (5 bases). Per germline, CDR1 SGHRS and CDR2 YFSETQ. This CDR3 is 16 amino acids long. The DNA of the CDR3 is TGCGCCAGCAGCTTGCCAGAATCTAGCTCCCACAATGAGCAGTTCTTC. Its translation: CASSLPESSSHNEQFF.

The V call is TRBV7-9, the J call TRBJ1-1; the match to TRBD1 covers 10 bases. Germline V gene lookup returns CDR1 SEHNR and CDR2 FQNEAQ (reference sequence). Unmatched junction bases numbered 10, after V lost 5 bases and J lost 4 bases. CDR3 length: 16 amino acids. The DNA of the CDR3 is TGTGCCAGCAGCCCAAGACAGGGGGCCGGAGTCACTGAAGCTTTCTTT. Protein: CASSPRQGAGVTEAFF.

This clonotype showed up just a few times. The V call is TRBV4-1, the J call TRBJ2-2; 10 bases map to TRBD2. Per the germline V gene, CDR1 is MGHRA and CDR2 is YSYEKL. The CDR3 spans 16 residues. J lost 8 bases, V lost 4 bases, and 10 bases had no gene match. CDR3 loop: CASSLRMGLAFGELFF. CDR3 nucleotide sequence: TGCGCCAGCAGCCTCCGGATGGGACTAGCGTTTGGGGAGCTGTTTTTT.

This chain links TRBV5-1 with TRBJ2-5; D gene unclear. TRBJ2-7 explains the end of the DNA better; the J call may be wrong. The CDR3 sequence is 14 residues long. CDR1 and CDR2 from the germline V gene are SGHRS and YFSETQ. CDR3 protein: CASSLDTYSYEQYF. CDR3 nucleotides: TGCGCCAGCAGCTTAGACACGTACTCCTACGAGCAGTACTTC.

This clonotype was observed a handful of times. CDR3 sequence reads: CASSQDNREDEQYF. CDR3 nucleotides: TGCGCCAGCAGCCAAGATAACAGGGAAGACGAGCAGTACTTC. The chain joins TRBV4-1 to TRBJ2-7; maybe TRBD1 (6 bases). CDR1 and CDR2 (germline): MGHRA, YSYEKL. The CDR3 sequence is 14 residues long. Trimming stripped 0 bases from V and 5 bases from J, with 11 bases between.

The V and J genes are TRBV27 and TRBJ2-7, with no clear D. The V gene's germline CDR1 is MNHEY and CDR2 SMNVEV (reference sequence). Trimming removed 0 bases from V and 4 bases from J, with 10 bases in between. CDR3 size: 14 residues. The CDR3 reads CASSLSPSLYEQYF. As DNA, the CDR3 is TGTGCCAGCAGTTTATCCCCATCTCTATACGAGCAGTACTTC.

The chain recombines TRBV12-3 or TRBV12-4 with TRBJ2-1, with D tentatively TRBD2 (6 bases). The CDR3 covers 14 residues. The germline V and J ends were trimmed by 5 bases and 4 bases, with 12 bases remaining between them. The CDR3: CASSKTSSYNEQFF. CDR3 bases: TGTGCCAGCAGTAAGACTAGTAGTTACAATGAGCAGTTCTTC.

This clonotype was seen a handful of times. This chain uses TRBV19 with TRBJ1-2, with 7 bases that match TRBD1. The V and J ends lost 5 bases and 5 bases, in that order; junction bases with no gene match: 8. CDR3 length equals 14 residues. Germline CDR1 reads LNHDA; CDR2 reads SQIVND (reference sequence). In DNA, the CDR3 is TGTGCCAGTAGTGCCCCGGGACAGAGTTATGGCTACACCTTC. Protein: CASSAPGQSYGYTF.

In its sample, this clonotype was seen a few times. The J gene is TRBJ1-5, the V gene TRBV10-3; TRBD1 agrees at 9 bases. There are 15 residues in the CDR3. The ends lost 2 bases at V and 4 bases at J; junction bases unmatched: 3. CDR1 and CDR2 (germline): ENHRY, SYGVKD. CDR3 sequence (DNA): TGTGCCATCAGTGAGCCCGGACAGGGGAATCAGCCCCAGCATTTT. It codes for CAISEPGQGNQPQHF.

This clonotype was seen only a few times. The chain couples TRBV5-1 to TRBJ1-1, with D possibly TRBD1 on 5 matching bases. The CDR3 is made up of 15 amino acids. The germline V gene encodes CDR1 SGHRS and CDR2 YFSETQ. The V and J ends lost 4 bases and 1 base respectively, with 14 bases between them. CDR3 loop: CASSNGLGGNTEAFF. The CDR3 bases are TGCGCCAGCAGCAACGGACTTGGGGGGAACACTGAAGCTTTCTTT.

This chain links TRBV2 with TRBJ1-1; D possibly corresponds to TRBD1 (5 bases). The V gene lost 3 bases and the J gene lost 11 bases, with 16 bases spanning the gap. Per the germline V gene, CDR1 is SNHLY and CDR2 is FYNNEI. This CDR3 contains 13 residues. CDR3 in amino acids: CASSEGGFSRAFF. In DNA, the CDR3 is TGTGCCAGCAGTGAGGGGGGATTCTCACGGGCTTTCTTT.

This clonotype has only a few counts. This sequence joins TRBV6-5 and TRBJ2-5; TRBD2 matches 10 bases. The CDR3 extends over 17 amino acids. The germline gives CDR1 MNHEY, CDR2 SVGAGI. J lost 4 bases, V lost 0 bases, and 8 bases had no gene match. CDR3 in DNA: TGTGCCAGCAGTTACTCGAGGGAGCGGGGGGGCGGAGAGACCCAGTACTTC. Amino acids: CASSYSRERGGGETQYF.

The rearrangement links TRBV12-3 or TRBV12-4 to TRBJ2-1, with a tentative D call TRBD2 (6 bases). With 4 bases removed from V and 7 bases from J, the gap between germline ends came to 20 bases. The CDR3 loop spans 16 amino acids. The CDR3 DNA follows: TGTGCCAGCAGTTCCCGAACCTTTAGAGGAGGGAATGAGCAGTTCTTC. As protein: CASSSRTFRGGNEQFF.

The V call is TRBV6-1, the J call TRBJ2-5; a weak D match, TRBD2 (7 bases). Matching the DNA end better, TRBJ2-1 makes the J call doubtful. The CDR3 extends over 15 amino acids. Per the germline V gene, CDR1 is MNHNS and CDR2 is SASEGT. CDR3 in DNA: TGTGCCAGCAGGCTTGGGGGGGAAGGGGGAAATGAGCAGTTCTTC. Its protein product is CASRLGGEGGNEQFF.

J is TRBJ2-3 and V is TRBV4-1; 10 bases fit TRBD1. The V and J ends lost 0 bases and 0 bases, in that order; junction bases with no gene match: 9. Germline V gene lookup returns CDR1 MGHRA and CDR2 YSYEKL. The length of the CDR3 is 19 residues. The CDR3 coding sequence is TGCGCCAGCAGCCAAGATCGGGACAGGGGCCACATCAGCACAGATACGCAGTATTTT. Translated: CASSQDRDRGHISTDTQYF.

This clonotype was counted only a few times. The chain combines TRBV9 with TRBJ2-7; D unclear. The CDR3 sequence is 15 residues long. The V gene's germline CDR1 is SGDLS and CDR2 YYNGEE. Trimming took 4 bases from V and 0 from J, leaving 14 bases between them. Written as DNA, the CDR3 is TGTGCCAGCAGCCCCCAAGTGGGCCCCTCCTACGAGCAGTACTTC. It yields the protein CASSPQVGPSYEQYF.

The gene calls are TRBV15 and TRBJ2-7, with TRBD1 matching over 8 bases. The CDR3 is 16 residues long. Germline V gene data show CDR1 as LNHNV and CDR2 as YYDKDF (reference sequence). J gave up 0 bases and V 6 bases, and 10 bases lay outside the gene matches. In DNA, the CDR3 is TGTGCCACCAGTTTAGACAGGGGATCCCCCTCCTACGAGCAGTACTTC. Protein sequence: CATSLDRGSPSYEQYF.

This clonotype was counted a few times. The chain is built from TRBV6-1 and TRBJ2-1, with D hard to call. The V end lost 3 bases, the J end lost 7 bases, and 10 bases lay between the germline ends. The germline V gene has CDR1 MNHNS and CDR2 SASEGT. CDR3 length: 13 amino acids. DNA for the CDR3: TGTGCCAGCAGTGATAAACGATTGAATGAGCAGTTCTTC. Encoded protein: CASSDKRLNEQFF.

The J gene is TRBJ2-6, the V gene TRBV3-1; D is undetermined. CDR3 size: 15 residues. Germline V CDR1 and CDR2: LGHDT, YNNKEL (reference sequence). V was pared by 3 bases and J by 4 bases, with 10 bases between. In nucleotides, the CDR3 is TGTGCCAGCAGCCACTACAGCTCCGGGGCCAACGTCCTGACTTTC. It specifies CASSHYSSGANVLTF.

This clonotype has only a few counts. V gene TRBV5-1 combines with J gene TRBJ2-2; maybe TRBD1 (7 bases). Germline V gene sequence: CDR1 SGHRS, CDR2 YFSETQ. Trimming took 5 bases from V and 7 from J, leaving 18 bases between them. This CDR3 is 15 amino acids long. CDR3 amino acids: CASRARGAAGGELFF. In DNA form, the CDR3 reads TGCGCCAGCAGGGCCAGGGGGGCTGCTGGCGGGGAGCTGTTTTTT.

The CDR3 bases are TGTGCCAGCAGTTACGTGGAGGGATCCTACGAGCAGTACTTC. It specifies CASSYVEGSYEQYF. The rearrangement uses TRBV6-5 and TRBJ2-5; tentative D call: TRBD2 (6 bases). Near its end, the DNA agrees better with TRBJ2-7, so the J call may be wrong. Looked up from germline, CDR1 is MNHEY and CDR2 is SVGAGI. CDR3 length equals 14 residues.

This clonotype showed up just once. The chain joins TRBV6-1 to TRBJ2-1, with D perhaps matching TRBD1 or TRBD2 (5 bases each). The CDR3 runs to 15 residues. Trimming removed 2 bases from V and 7 bases from J, with 15 bases in between. Germline V CDR1 and CDR2: MNHNS, SASEGT. The CDR3 nucleotides are TGTGCCAGCAGTGAACTAAGCGGTACAGGAAATGAGCAGTTCTTC. The encoded protein is CASSELSGTGNEQFF.

The genes are TRBV12-3 or TRBV12-4 and TRBJ2-4, with 7 positions matching TRBD2. The CDR3 sequence is 13 residues long. V dropped 10 bases and J dropped 1; count of bases not matched to a gene: 4. The CDR3 reads CAINGGAKNIQYF. In DNA form, the CDR3 reads TGTGCCATTAACGGGGGGGCCAAAAACATTCAGTACTTC.